The entry below gives a single TCR beta chain sequence along with its context. As yet, its antigen is unknown. This entry belongs to a study of monozygotic twins with inflammatory bowel disease. After re-calling the 5' RACE reads, TCRdb lists one entry per CDR3 protein, DNA absent. Reported are about 160,000 distinct CDR3 sequences; the ten largest clones contain less than 8%. Findings of the study overall: Whereas healthy co-twins had higher TCRbeta diversity (inverse Simpson), IBD patients had lower diversity.

The germline gives CDR1 MNHNY, CDR2 SVGAGI (reference sequence). CDR3 length: 13 amino acids. V gene TRBV6-6 combines with J gene TRBJ2-3. Sequencing was carried out using blood. This receptor was obtained from a human donor with ulcerative colitis or Crohn's disease, or a healthy co-twin of an affected twin (not recorded which). This chain's CDR3 is CASSYLTTDTQYF.